This T cell receptor beta chain was sequenced during a study of cytomegalovirus exposure and HLA in healthy donors. Study-level results: An apparent linkage of common viral pathogens to several of the most significant clusters emerged in a later analysis. Other equally common chains were less clonally expanded than HLA-associated TCR beta chains, a later analysis showed. It is likely that the observed cluster of highly shared sequence variants was a sequencing artifact.

The CDR3 consists of 14 residues. Trimming left V 4 bases short and J 2 bases short, with 11 bases between. CDR1 SEHNR and CDR2 FQNEAQ come from the germline V gene (reference sequence). With regard to this clone: Its target is unknown.

PCR primers comprised 60 Vbeta and 13 Jbeta primers. Sequencing used immunoSEQ multiplex PCR; TCRdb keeps in-frame clones, though not all of them. The sample has fewer than 250,000 clones, about 70% seen once. Specimen: PBMCs. The origin of this receptor is a woman younger than 45 in good health and CMV-seronegative. The chain is built from TRBV7-9 and TRBJ1-1, with a weak D call TRBD1 (6 bases). The CDR3 reads CASSYSGTNTEAFF. CDR3 coding DNA: TGTGCCAGCAGCTATTCCGGGACAAACACTGAAGCTTTCTTT.